The rows below give T cell receptor beta chains drawn from one sample of a study of identifying expanded T cells in peripheral blood. Clones were sequenced by immunoSEQ multiplex PCR, and TCRdb holds only the in-frame ones, with some missing. The sample records some 99,000 clones, about 88% being singletons. Sequenced sample: blood. The receptor source for this set is a person between 18 and 75 years old in good health. CDR3s include the opening cysteine and the closing phenylalanine or tryptophan. The order of the fields is D gene, clone size, V gene, J gene, CDR3 protein, CDR3 DNA. The D gene is left open where the match is weak. Expanded clones get a size class; other rows say once, few or many, or leave the size out.

TRBD2	.	TRBV2	TRBJ2-1	CASNAVAGEGEQFF	TGTGCCAGCAATGCAGTAGCTGGGGAGGGCGAGCAGTTCTTC
.	.	TRBV5-4	TRBJ2-5	CASSRQEGTETQYF	TGTGCCAGCAGCCGTCAAGAGGGCACAGAGACCCAGTACTTC
.	once	TRBV21-1	TRBJ1-3	CASILTRNSGNTIYF	TGTGCCAGCATCCTTACACGCAACTCTGGAAACACCATATATTTT
.	once	TRBV7-2	TRBJ1-3	CASSPSRISGNTIYF	TGTGCCAGCAGCCCCTCCAGGATCTCTGGAAACACCATATATTTT
.	.	TRBV5-4	TRBJ2-3	CASSSLIGGATDTQYF	TGTGCCAGCAGCTCCTTGATTGGGGGGGCAACAGATACGCAGTATTTT
.	.	TRBV29-1	TRBJ2-1	CSVWSSVKYNEQFF	TGCAGCGTTTGGTCTAGCGTAAAATACAATGAGCAGTTCTTC
.	.	TRBV18	TRBJ2-5	CASSPDPGETQYF	TGTGCCAGCTCACCCGACCCGGGAGAGACCCAGTACTTC
.	.	TRBV2	TRBJ2-3	CASSVNTDTQYF	TGTGCCAGCAGTGTCAACACAGATACGCAGTATTTT
TRBD1	.	TRBV6-6	TRBJ2-7	CASSSPQGANWEQYF	TGTGCCAGCAGTTCTCCTCAGGGGGCGAATTGGGAGCAGTACTTC
TRBD1	few	TRBV27	TRBJ1-5	CASSWTGFQPQHF	TGTGCCAGCAGTTGGACAGGGTTTCAGCCCCAGCATTTT
.	.	TRBV9	TRBJ2-1	CASSVGSASHEQFF	TGTGCCAGCAGCGTAGGTTCCGCAAGCCATGAGCAGTTCTTC
TRBD1	.	TRBV18	TRBJ1-4	CASSPPRQGRGEKLFF	TGTGCCAGCTCACCACCCCGACAGGGTCGAGGGGAAAAACTGTTTTTT
.	once	TRBV11-3	TRBJ2-1	CASSRNDEQFF	TGTGCCAGCAGCCGTAACGATGAGCAGTTCTTC
.	.	TRBV29-1	TRBJ1-2	CSAHRKDYGYTF	TGCAGCGCACACCGTAAAGACTATGGCTACACCTTC
.	once	TRBV27	TRBJ2-7	CASSQGQGPRYGQYF	TGTGCCAGCAGCCAAGGTCAAGGTCCCCGCTACGGGCAGTACTTC
TRBD1	.	TRBV2	TRBJ1-4	CASDRVREKLFF	TGTGCCAGCGACAGGGTACGCGAAAAACTGTTTTTT
TRBD1	.	TRBV14	TRBJ1-2	CASSQGRKSTGINYGYTF	TGTGCCAGCAGCCAAGGAAGGAAGTCGACAGGGATAAACTATGGCTACACCTTC
.	.	TRBV6-1	TRBJ2-7	CASSEGPGDTYEQYF	TGTGCCAGCAGTGAAGGCCCAGGGGACACCTACGAGCAGTACTTC
.	.	TRBV7-2	TRBJ1-5	CASSSRAPNQPQHF	TGTGCCAGCAGCTCCCGGGCCCCCAATCAGCCCCAGCATTTT
.	.	TRBV5-6	TRBJ2-5	CASSLGGQETQYF	TGTGCCAGCAGCTTGGGTGGCCAAGAGACCCAGTACTTC
.	.	TRBV9	TRBJ2-3	CASSPRPEGDTQYF	TGTGCCAGCAGCCCTAGACCGGAGGGCGATACGCAGTATTTT
.	.	TRBV25-1	TRBJ2-7	CASSGGHPGEQYF	TGTGCCAGCAGTGGCGGACATCCAGGGGAGCAGTACTTC
.	.	TRBV4-2	TRBJ2-7	CASSQVGGRGSYEQYF	TGTGCCAGCAGCCAAGTCGGTGGCAGGGGATCCTACGAGCAGTACTTC
TRBD1	.	TRBV6-5	TRBJ2-7	CASSWSGQGGSYEQYF	TGTGCCAGCAGTTGGTCGGGACAGGGGGGCTCCTACGAGCAGTACTTC
TRBD1	.	TRBV4-2	TRBJ1-1	CASSQTGYTEAFF	TGTGCCAGCAGCCAGACAGGGTACACTGAAGCTTTCTTT
.	.	TRBV27	TRBJ2-4	CASSGDSGTSKNIQYF	TGTGCCAGCAGCGGGGACTCAGGGACATCCAAAAACATTCAGTACTTC
TRBD1	.	TRBV27	TRBJ2-7	CASSSLWGTGSSYEQYF	TGTGCCAGCAGTTCTTTATGGGGGACAGGGAGCTCCTACGAGCAGTACTTC
.	.	TRBV6-4	TRBJ1-5	CASSEMGNQPQHF	TGTGCCAGCAGTGAAATGGGAAATCAGCCCCAGCATTTT
TRBD2	.	TRBV28	TRBJ2-3	CASSLSGAKDTQYF	TGTGCCAGCAGTTTAAGCGGGGCGAAAGATACGCAGTATTTT
.	.	TRBV29-1	TRBJ2-1	CSVRVQTFAYNEQFF	TGCAGCGTTCGGGTCCAGACCTTCGCCTACAATGAGCAGTTCTTC
TRBD1	once	TRBV28	TRBJ2-7	CASSGQGDYEQYF	TGTGCCAGCAGTGGGCAGGGGGATTACGAGCAGTACTTC
.	.	TRBV11-3	TRBJ2-7	CASSLIRFSEQYF	TGTGCCAGCAGCTTAATAAGGTTTTCCGAGCAGTACTTC